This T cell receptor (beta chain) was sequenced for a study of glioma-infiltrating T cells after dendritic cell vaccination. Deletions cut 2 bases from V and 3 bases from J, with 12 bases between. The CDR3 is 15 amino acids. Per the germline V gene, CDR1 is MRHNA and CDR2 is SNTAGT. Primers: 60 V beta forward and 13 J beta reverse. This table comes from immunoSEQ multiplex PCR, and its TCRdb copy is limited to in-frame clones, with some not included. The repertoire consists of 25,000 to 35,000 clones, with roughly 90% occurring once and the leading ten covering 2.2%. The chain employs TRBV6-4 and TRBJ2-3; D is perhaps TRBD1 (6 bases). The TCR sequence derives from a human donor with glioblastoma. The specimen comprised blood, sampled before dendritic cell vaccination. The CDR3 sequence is CASSDGAGVTDTQYF. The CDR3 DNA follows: TGTGCCAGCAGTGACGGTGCAGGGGTAACAGATACGCAGTATTTT.